The source of this T cell receptor beta chain is a study of tumor-infiltrating lymphocytes in localized non-small cell lung cancer. For the study at large: Tumor tissue and non-adjacent uninvolved lung came from each patient. Broader study findings: Different pieces of the same tissue were used for each assay. No T-cell fraction difference was seen between IM1 and IM2 tumors.

Comment on this clone: Its antigen is undetermined.

Method: immunoSEQ multiplex PCR; TCRdb's copy keeps in-frame clones and lacks some. The data show about 21,000 clones, 80% seen once. The TCR was taken from a human donor with non-small cell lung cancer. Sample: lung tumor tissue.

CDR3 bases: TGTGCCAGCAGCTTACGTCTCGGCGGGGCATACGAGCAGTACTTC. It translates to CASSLRLGGAYEQYF. This chain uses TRBV7-2 with TRBJ2-7; D is possibly TRBD2 (6 bases). CDR1 SGHTA and CDR2 FQGNSA come from the germline V gene. The germline V and J ends were trimmed by 2 bases and 4 bases, with 15 bases remaining between them. The CDR3 consists of 15 residues.